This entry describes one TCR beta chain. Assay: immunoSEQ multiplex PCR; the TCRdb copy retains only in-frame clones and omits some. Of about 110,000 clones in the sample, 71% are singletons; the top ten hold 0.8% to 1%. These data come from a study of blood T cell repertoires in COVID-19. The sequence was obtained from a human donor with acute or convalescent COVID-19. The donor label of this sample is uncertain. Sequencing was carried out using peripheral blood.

In DNA form, the CDR3 reads TGTGCCAGCAGCTTGTCTCCTAACGGGGATACGCAGTATTTT. Amino acid sequence: CASSLSPNGDTQYF. V and J are TRBV5-8 and TRBJ2-3; no firm D call. The germline CDR1 and CDR2 sequences are SGHTS and YDEGEE. V was shortened by 1 base and J by 6 bases, with 12 bases between the two germline ends. The CDR3 consists of 14 residues.